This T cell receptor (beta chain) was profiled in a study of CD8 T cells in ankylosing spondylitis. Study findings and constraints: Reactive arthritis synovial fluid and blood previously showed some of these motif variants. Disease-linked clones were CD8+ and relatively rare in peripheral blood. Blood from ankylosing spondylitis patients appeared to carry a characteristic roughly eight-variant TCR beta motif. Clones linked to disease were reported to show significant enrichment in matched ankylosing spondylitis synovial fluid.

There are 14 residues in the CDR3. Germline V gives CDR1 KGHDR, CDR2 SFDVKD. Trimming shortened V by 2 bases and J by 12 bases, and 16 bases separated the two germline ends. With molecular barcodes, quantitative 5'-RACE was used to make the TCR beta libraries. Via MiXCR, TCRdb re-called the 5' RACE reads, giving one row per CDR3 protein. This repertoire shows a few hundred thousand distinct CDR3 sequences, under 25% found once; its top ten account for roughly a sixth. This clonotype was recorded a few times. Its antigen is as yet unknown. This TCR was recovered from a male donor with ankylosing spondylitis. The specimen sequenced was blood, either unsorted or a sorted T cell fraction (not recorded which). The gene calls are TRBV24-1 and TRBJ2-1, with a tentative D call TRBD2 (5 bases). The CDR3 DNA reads TGTGCCACCAGTGATTCTCAGTCGACTCGGGGGCAGTTCTTC. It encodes CATSDSQSTRGQFF.